A single T cell receptor (beta chain) is shown here with its context. It lacks a known antigen. No base qualities exist here, and no much larger clone lies one base off it. The sample originates from a study of blood T cell repertoires in COVID-19 (dated by TCRdb to the early 2020s). Study-level background: Samples from collaborators originated in the United States, Italy and Spain and spanned both the acute and convalescent phases of COVID-19. The repertoires were made available in a free public database intended to serve as a resource for research on the immune response to SARS-CoV-2. A de-identified subject ID, COVID-19 status, age in years and sex were almost always included in the sample metadata. Where available, HLA class I and class II types were obtained from metadata supplied by the sample provider rather than from assay-based typing. The material from the prospective study consisted of cDNA or gDNA derived from T cells, B-cell-depleted T cells, or PBMCs. Subjects who had been exposed to COVID-19, were actively infected with it, or had recovered from it provided the deeply sampled blood TCRbeta repertoires that made up the dataset. Samples came from the ongoing ImmuneRACE study (first 160 participants) plus 1,254 subjects from 6 global collaborators.

The immunoSEQ Assay, a bias-controlled multiplex PCR, was used to amplify TCRbeta CDR3 regions from genomic DNA. Processing in the source paper ran as follows. Nucleated cell counts per sample were estimated from amplification of reference gene primers within the assay. Sequence reads were collapsed and filtered to measure the absolute abundance of every unique TCRbeta CDR3 rearrangement. For each sample, productive Simpson clonality was calculated as the square root of Simpson's diversity index over productive rearrangements. TCRdb provides this immuneACCESS table in a form limited to in-frame rearrangements. Some clones are lacking; in checked studies, under half of them reflect an unresolved V gene, and why the rest are absent is not known. V and J calls plus clone size are reproduced from that table; the DNA served to infer D and trimming. The sample contains about 120,000 clones, more than 70% of them found a single time. The ten biggest clones cover over 7% of the sample.

General study outcomes and caveats: The quantity of clinical and demographic metadata differed by source and by participant and was supplied without curation.

Looking up the germline V gene yields CDR1 SNHLY and CDR2 FYNNEI. Its CDR3 holds 17 amino acids, cysteine through phenylalanine. Just CDR3 DNA is preserved here, 51 bases in frame from base 1. V loses 2 bases, J loses 0 bases, and the germline ends lie 17 bases apart. Whole blood was collected in K2EDTA tubes by collaborating institutions according to the institutions' own protocols. For TCRbeta analysis, collaborator samples were shipped as frozen whole blood, as isolated PBMCs, or as DNA extracted from either sample type. The sequencing sample was made of peripheral blood. The receptor was derived from a human donor in a cohort sampled during active COVID-19. The chain is made from TRBV2 and TRBJ2-7; TRBD2 might be the D gene, on 6 matching bases. The CDR3 here reads CASSERLASAGSYEQYF. The DNA sequence is given as TGTGCCAGCAGTGAAAGGCTGGCTAGCGCGGGCTCCTACGAGCAGTACTTC.